This T cell receptor (beta chain) comes out of a study of T cells in Graves' hyperthyroidism and ophthalmopathy. Study summary: Peripheral blood draws took place at initial diagnosis, ahead of any treatment.

This clonotype was recorded at least ten times. RNA transcripts provided the source from which TCR beta CDR3 regions were amplified. A set of HTBI primers served as the primers for a first-round RT-PCR of the TCR CDR3. In TCRdb, the multiplex PCR reads were re-called with MiXCR into one record per CDR3 protein. Of some 490,000 distinct CDR3 sequences listed, 15% to 20% are singletons. Germline CDR1 MNHNS, CDR2 SASEGT. The CDR3 loop spans 13 amino acids. V gave up 6 bases and J gave up 1 base, with 9 bases separating them. Material for sequencing was blood. The TCR was taken from a woman aged 30 to 39 with Graves' ophthalmopathy. The chain combines TRBV6-1 with TRBJ2-5; D is uncertain. The CDR3 DNA is TGTGCCAGCAGATCCTGGGGCCAAGAGACCCAGTACTTC. This codes for CASRSWGQETQYF.